One and the same sample provided the 8 T cell receptor beta chains below, sequenced in a study of regulatory T cells in long-lasting Graves disease. Arm-PCR of CDR3 regions and iRepertoire HTBI primers were the basis on which TCR beta libraries were built. TCRdb recomputed calls from the multiplex PCR reads with MiXCR, one row per CDR3 protein. Here the sample spans around 330,000 distinct CDR3 sequences, about 20% being singletons. Documented time point: newly diagnosed GD, antithyroid drugs for less than 3 months. There was RNA extracted from PBMCs, and the TCR library was made from it. Sequences were derived from peripheral blood mononuclear cells (PBMCs), sampled at new diagnosis, from a patient treated with antithyroid drugs. The receptors were sampled from a female donor with Graves disease.

This clonotype showed up just a few times. This chain connects TRBV18 to TRBJ2-1; TRBD2 might be the D (5 bases). Trimming shortened V by 2 bases and J by 4 bases, and 12 bases separated the two germline ends. Germline CDR1 KGHSH, CDR2 LQKENI. The CDR3 contains 15 residues. CDR3: CASSPDQTRYNEQFF. For the CDR3, the DNA is TGTGCCAGCTCACCAGATCAAACTAGATACAATGAGCAGTTCTTC.

This clonotype was recorded at least ten times. The chain employs TRBV20-1 and TRBJ1-1; 7 nucleotides align to TRBD1. The CDR3 covers 13 residues. Germline V gives CDR1 DFQATT, CDR2 SNEGSKA (reference sequence). V lost 6 bases and J lost 5; bases outside the gene matches: 9. CDR3 nucleotides: TGCAGTGCAAAACAGGGGTTATTGACTGAAGCTTTCTTT. Its translation is CSAKQGLLTEAFF.

Notes on this clonotype: A much larger clone lies a single base off, so this may be a read error. The V call is TRBV30, the J call TRBJ2-2; no clear D. The CDR3 totals 13 residues. Trimming cost V 2 bases and J 5 bases, with 9 bases left between them. Germline V gene data show CDR1 as GTSNPN and CDR2 as SVGIG (reference sequence). The CDR3 reads CAWSRVGTGELFF. The CDR3 nucleotides are TGTGCCTGGAGTCGGGTCGGGACCGGGGAGCTGTTTTTT.

This clonotype was recorded at least ten times. The chain has TRBV7-2 and TRBJ2-1; TRBD2 matches at 7 bases. Germline CDR1 SGHTA, CDR2 FQGNSA. The CDR3 totals 17 residues. V lost 1 base, J lost 2 bases, and 8 bases stayed unmatched. CDR3: CASSLDASGATYNEQFF. CDR3 coding DNA: TGTGCCAGCAGCTTAGATGCTAGCGGAGCCACCTACAATGAGCAGTTCTTC. Supplemented by reference TRBV7-2 and TRBJ2-1, the full variable domain reads GAGVSQSPSNKVTEKGKDVELRCDPISGHTALYWYRQSLGQGLEFLIYFQGNSAPDKSGLPSDRFSAERTGGSVSTLTIQRTQQEDSAVYLCASSLDASGATYNEQFFGPGTRLTVL.

This clonotype was detected ten times or more. CDR3 loop: CASSLVTSGSGVETQYF. DNA for the CDR3: TGCGCCAGCAGCTTGGTGACGAGCGGGAGTGGGGTAGAGACCCAGTACTTC. The J gene is TRBJ2-5, the V gene TRBV5-1, with 8 bases matching TRBD2. The CDR3 loop spans 17 amino acids. The trim removed 0 bases at V and 4 bases at J, leaving 11 bases unmatched. Germline CDR1 is SGHRS and CDR2 is YFSETQ. Filled out from reference TRBV5-1 and TRBJ2-5, the complete variable domain reads KAGVTQTPRYLIKTRGQQVTLSCSPISGHRSVSWYQQTPGQGLQFLFEYFSETQRNKGNFPGRFSGRQFSNSRSEMNVSTLELGDSALYLCASSLVTSGSGVETQYFGPGTRLLVL.

This clonotype has a count of ten or more. V is TRBV20-1 and J is TRBJ2-1; the match to TRBD2 covers 8 bases. The V gene end was trimmed by 4 bases and the J gene end by 8 bases; junction bases not matched to a gene: 13. CDR1 and CDR2 (germline): DFQATT, SNEGSKA (reference sequence). CDR3 length equals 15 residues. DNA of the CDR3: TGCAGTGCTAACCCAGGGACTAGTTTTGTCGATGAGCAGTTCTTC. Encoded protein: CSANPGTSFVDEQFF.

CDR3 loop: CASSQPGQPQHF. The CDR3 coding sequence is TGTGCCAGCAGCCAGCCGGGGCAGCCCCAGCATTTT. The rearrangement uses TRBV6-1 and TRBJ1-5, with D uncertain. Germline assignment: CDR1 MNHNS and CDR2 SASEGT. The CDR3 length is 12 residues. The V end lost 6 bases, the J end lost 7 bases, and 10 bases lay between the germline ends.

This clonotype was seen repeatedly, ten times or more. V and J are TRBV28 and TRBJ1-4; 7 nucleotides align to TRBD1. Germline assignment: CDR1 MDHEN and CDR2 SYDVKM. J lost 0 bases, V lost 6 bases, and 4 bases had no gene match. This CDR3 has 15 residues. The CDR3 nucleotides are TGTGCCAGCAGCGACGACAGGGCAACTAATGAAAAACTGTTTTTT. It encodes CASSDDRATNEKLFF. Full variable domain (missing parts from reference TRBV28 and TRBJ1-4): DVKVTQSSRYLVKRTGEKVFLECVQDMDHENMFWYRQDPGLGLRLIYFSYDVKMKEKGDIPEGYSVSREKKERFSLILESASTNQTSMYLCASSDDRATNEKLFFGSGTQLSVL.